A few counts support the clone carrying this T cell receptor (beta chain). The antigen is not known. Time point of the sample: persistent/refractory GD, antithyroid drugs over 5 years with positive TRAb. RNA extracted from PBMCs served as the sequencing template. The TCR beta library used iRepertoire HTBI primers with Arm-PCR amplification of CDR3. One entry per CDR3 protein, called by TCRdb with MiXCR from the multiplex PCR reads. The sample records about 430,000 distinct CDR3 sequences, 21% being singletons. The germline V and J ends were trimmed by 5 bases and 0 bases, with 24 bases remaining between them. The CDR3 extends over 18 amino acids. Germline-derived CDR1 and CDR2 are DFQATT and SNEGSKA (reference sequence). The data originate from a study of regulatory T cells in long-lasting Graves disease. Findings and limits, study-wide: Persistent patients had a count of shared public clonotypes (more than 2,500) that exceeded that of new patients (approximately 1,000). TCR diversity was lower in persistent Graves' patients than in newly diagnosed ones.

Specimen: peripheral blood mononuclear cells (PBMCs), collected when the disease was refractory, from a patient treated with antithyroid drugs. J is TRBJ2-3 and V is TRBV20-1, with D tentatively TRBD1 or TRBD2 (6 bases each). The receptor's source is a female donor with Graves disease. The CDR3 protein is CSAAGSRGTISSTDTQYF. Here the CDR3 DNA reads TGCAGTGCTGCCGGGAGCAGGGGTACGATCTCTAGCACAGATACGCAGTATTTT.